Below, 6 T cell receptor beta chains from the same sample are listed, as sequenced in a study of blood T cell repertoires in COVID-19. Using immunoSEQ multiplex PCR, the repertoire was profiled, and TCRdb retains in-frame clones only, with some absent. Seen here are 75,000 to 90,000 clones, more than 75% observed once, and the top ten hold about 8.5%. The sequencing input was peripheral blood. These receptors were collected from a man aged 45-65 years with active COVID-19.

Only a few counts were recorded for this clone. The gene calls are TRBV7-2 and TRBJ2-1; TRBD1 agrees at 7 bases. This CDR3 is built from 15 residues. V trimming: 2 bases; J trimming: 8 bases; junction bases outside the gene matches: 9. CDR1 is SGHTA and CDR2 is FQGNSA in the germline V gene. CDR3 loop: CASSLRTGSMHEQFF. CDR3 DNA sequence: TGTGCCAGCAGCTTACGGACAGGATCGATGCATGAGCAGTTCTTC.

The chain couples TRBV9 to TRBJ2-2; a weak D match, TRBD1 (6 bases). This CDR3 is built from 17 residues. Germline CDR1 reads SGDLS; CDR2 reads YYNGEE. Trimming took off 0 bases at V and 3 bases at J, with 15 bases between the two ends. The CDR3 DNA follows: TGTGCCAGCAGCGTAGGGTACAGGGATTCGTACACCGGGGAGCTGTTTTTT. This codes for CASSVGYRDSYTGELFF.

The chain employs TRBV30 and TRBJ2-2, with 8 bases fitting TRBD2. The length of the CDR3 is 16 residues. With 3 bases clipped from V and 5 bases from J, the junction kept 11 bases outside the gene matches. Germline values: CDR1 GTSNPN, CDR2 SVGIG (reference sequence). The CDR3: CAWSGGGAGGTGELFF. As DNA, the CDR3 is TGTGCCTGGAGCGGCGGGGGCGCGGGAGGAACCGGGGAGCTGTTTTTT.

The J gene is TRBJ1-5, the V gene TRBV7-9, with D perhaps TRBD1 (6 bases). Germline V gene lookup returns CDR1 SEHNR and CDR2 FQNEAQ (reference sequence). The CDR3 sequence is 14 residues long. The V end lost 2 bases, the J end lost 10 bases, and 15 bases lay between the germline ends. CDR3 region: CASSLMGAQSPQHF. The CDR3 region has the DNA TGTGCCAGCAGCTTAATGGGGGCGCAGAGTCCCCAGCATTTT.

This chain uses TRBV27 with TRBJ2-7, with 10 bases lining up with TRBD2. CDR3 length: 15 amino acids. Germline V CDR1 and CDR2: MNHEY, SMNVEV (reference sequence). The V segment lost 1 base and the J segment 2 bases; nucleotides outside the gene matches: 2. DNA for the CDR3: TGTGCCAGCAGTTTATTAGCGGGAGGCGCCTACGAGCAGTACTTC. This encodes CASSLLAGGAYEQYF.

The rearrangement links TRBV5-4 to TRBJ2-1; 14 bases line up with TRBD2. The CDR3 is made up of 16 amino acids. In germline, CDR1 is SGHNT, CDR2 YYREEE (reference sequence). V dropped 4 bases and J dropped 7; count of bases not matched to a gene: 7. The CDR3 here is CASSIGLAGGQNEQFF. In DNA form, the CDR3 reads TGTGCCAGCAGCATTGGACTAGCGGGAGGTCAAAATGAGCAGTTCTTC.